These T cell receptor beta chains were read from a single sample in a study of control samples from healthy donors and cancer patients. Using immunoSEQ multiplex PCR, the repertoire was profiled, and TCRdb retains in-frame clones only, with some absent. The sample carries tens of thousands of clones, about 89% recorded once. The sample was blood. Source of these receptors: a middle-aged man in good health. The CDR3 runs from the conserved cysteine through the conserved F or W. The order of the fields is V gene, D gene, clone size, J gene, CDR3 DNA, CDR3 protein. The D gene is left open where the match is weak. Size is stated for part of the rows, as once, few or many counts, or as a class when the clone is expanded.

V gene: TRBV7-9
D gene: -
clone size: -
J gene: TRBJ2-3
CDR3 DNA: TGTGCCAGCAGCTGGGCCCTCTGGGATACGCAGTATTTT
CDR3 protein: CASSWALWDTQYF

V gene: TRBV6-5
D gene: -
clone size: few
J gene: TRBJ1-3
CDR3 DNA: TGTGCCAGCAGTACCGGGAGCTCCGGAGGAAACACCATATATTTT
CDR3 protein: CASSTGSSGGNTIYF

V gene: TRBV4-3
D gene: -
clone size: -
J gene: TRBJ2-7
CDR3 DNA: TGCGCCAGCAGCCCCGGAAAGGGTTCCTACGAGCAGTACTTC
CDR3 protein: CASSPGKGSYEQYF

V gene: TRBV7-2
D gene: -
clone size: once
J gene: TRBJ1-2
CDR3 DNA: TGTGCCAGCAGCTTAGGGGTCGGAGGCTACACCTTC
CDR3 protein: CASSLGVGGYTF

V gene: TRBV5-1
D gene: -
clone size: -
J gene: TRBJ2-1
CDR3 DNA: TGCGCCAGCAGCCCATGGGGTAACGGGCCCAGGGCCAATGAGCAGTTCTTC
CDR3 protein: CASSPWGNGPRANEQFF

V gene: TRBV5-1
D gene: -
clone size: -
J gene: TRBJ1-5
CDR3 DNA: TGCGCCAGCAGCGCAACAGGTAGCAATCAGCCCCAGCATTTT
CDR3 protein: CASSATGSNQPQHF

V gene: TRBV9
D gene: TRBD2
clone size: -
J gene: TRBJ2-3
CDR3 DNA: TGTGCCAGCAGCGTAGTTGCGGGGGGAGGAGATACGCAGTATTTT
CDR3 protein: CASSVVAGGGDTQYF

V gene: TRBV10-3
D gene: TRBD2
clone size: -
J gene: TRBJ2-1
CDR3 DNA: TGTGCCATCAGTGTGAGCGGGGACTACAATGAGCAGTTCTTC
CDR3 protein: CAISVSGDYNEQFF

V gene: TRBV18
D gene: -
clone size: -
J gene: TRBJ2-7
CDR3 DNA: TGTGCCAGCTCGGTGACGGAAGCCTACGAGCAGTACTTC
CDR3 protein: CASSVTEAYEQYF

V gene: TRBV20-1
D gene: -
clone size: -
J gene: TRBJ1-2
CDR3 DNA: TGCAGTGCTAGACAGGTTCGAAGCTACACCTTC
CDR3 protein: CSARQVRSYTF

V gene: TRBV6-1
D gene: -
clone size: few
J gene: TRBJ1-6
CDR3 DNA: TGTGCCAGCAGTGATTCCAATTCACCCCTCCACTTT
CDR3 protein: CASSDSNSPLHF

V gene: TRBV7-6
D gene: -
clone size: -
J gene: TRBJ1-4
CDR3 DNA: TGTGCCAGCAGCTTAGGGGCCGGGGGTCAAAGTGAAAAACTGTTTTTT
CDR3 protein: CASSLGAGGQSEKLFF

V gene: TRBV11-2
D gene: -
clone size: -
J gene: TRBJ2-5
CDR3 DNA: TGTGCCAGCAGCCAAGCCGGGACCCTGGGGGAGACCCAGTACTTC
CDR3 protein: CASSQAGTLGETQYF

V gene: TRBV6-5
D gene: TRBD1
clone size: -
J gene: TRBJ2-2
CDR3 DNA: TGTGCCAGCAGTTCAACAGGGGGACGGGAGCTGTTTTTT
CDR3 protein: CASSSTGGRELFF

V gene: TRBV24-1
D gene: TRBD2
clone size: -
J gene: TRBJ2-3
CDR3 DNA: TGTGCCACCAGTGAGTGGGAGATCGGGGGGGGGCGCACAGATACGCAGTATTTT
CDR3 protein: CATSEWEIGGGRTDTQYF

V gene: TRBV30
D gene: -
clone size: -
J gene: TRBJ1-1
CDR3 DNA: TGTGCCTGGAGGGGCGGGGGGGCGGCTTTCTTT
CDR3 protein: CAWRGGGAAFF

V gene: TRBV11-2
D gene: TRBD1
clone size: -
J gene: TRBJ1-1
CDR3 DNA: TGTGCCAGCAGTCACCTTTTGACAGGGGGGAACACTGAAGCTTTCTTT
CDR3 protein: CASSHLLTGGNTEAFF

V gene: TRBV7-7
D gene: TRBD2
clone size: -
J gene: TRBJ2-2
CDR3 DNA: TGTGCTAGCACCCTAAGAGCGGGGGGGCGTGGCACCGGGGAGCTGTTTTTT
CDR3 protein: CASTLRAGGRGTGELFF

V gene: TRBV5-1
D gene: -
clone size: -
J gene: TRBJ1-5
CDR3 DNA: TGCGCCAGCAGGGGGGGGCTGGGGGATCAGCCCCAGCATTTT
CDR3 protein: CASRGGLGDQPQHF

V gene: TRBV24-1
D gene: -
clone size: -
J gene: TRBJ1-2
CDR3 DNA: TGTGCCACCAGTGATGGGAATGGACACCTCTATGGCTACACCTTC
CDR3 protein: CATSDGNGHLYGYTF